The text below deals with one T cell receptor (beta chain). The antigen is undetermined. Profiling relied on immunoSEQ multiplex PCR, and the TCRdb table lists in-frame clones only, not all of them. The data show around 120,000 clones, 81% seen once. This sample stems from a study of radiation and T cells in renal cell carcinoma. Overall study: Nephrectomy followed 15 Gy stereotactic body radiation by 4 weeks.

Time point reported: blood 2 weeks post-SBRT. Treatment noted: 15 Gy SBRT to primary tumor, nephrectomy 4 weeks later. Radiation-treated patients gave blood at baseline, week 2 and week 4. Study findings and constraints: No pretreatment tumor biopsies were available for baseline clonotypes. In blood, top tumor clones expanded by 2 weeks, shrinking by 4.

Here the sequenced sample was blood, taken from a patient whose treatment included radiotherapy and nephrectomy. The clonotype was recovered from a woman aged 55-69 years with renal cell carcinoma.

CDR3 loop: CASSYQGGGGEKLFF. The CDR3 region has the DNA TGTGCCAGCAGCTACCAGGGTGGAGGAGGTGAAAAACTGTTTTTT. The chain combines TRBV7-2 with TRBJ1-4; TRBD1 might be the D (5 bases). Trimming cost V 4 bases and J 7 bases, with 16 bases left between them. The CDR3 runs 15 residues. CDR1 SGHTA and CDR2 FQGNSA come from the germline V gene.